These T cell receptor beta chains were read from a single sample in a study of CD8+CD57+ T cells in acquired aplastic anemia. TCRdb re-called the reads with MiXCR, one entry per CDR3 protein. This sample has some 120,000 distinct CDR3 sequences, with less than 50% found just once. Sequenced: sorted CD4+, CD8+, or CD8+CD57+ T cells (not recorded which) from PBMCs. Source of these receptors: a human donor with aplastic anemia. CDR3s include the opening cysteine and the closing phenylalanine or tryptophan. The D gene is left open where the match is weak. Size is stated for part of the rows, as once, few or many counts, or as a class when the clone is expanded.

>TRBD1|TRBV4-1|TRBJ1-2|many
CASSQGTGYKGYTF
TGCGCCAGCAGCCAGGGGACAGGGTATAAAGGCTACACCTTC
>NA|TRBV10-3|TRBJ1-1|medium-sized
CATIRTDMNTEAFF
TGTGCCACCATCCGGACAGACATGAACACTGAAGCTTTCTTT
>NA|TRBV5-5|TRBJ1-2|many
CASSLVLGQIDYGYTF
TGTGCCAGCAGCTTGGTTCTCGGCCAGATAGACTATGGCTACACCTTC
>NA|TRBV10-2|TRBJ1-1|NA
CTSSESGGEGWTEAFF
TGCACCAGCAGTGAGTCCGGGGGGGAGGGGTGGACTGAAGCTTTCTTT
>TRBD1|TRBV7-8|TRBJ1-2|medium-sized
CASSLTYGQERYGYTF
TGTGCCAGCAGCTTAACCTACGGACAGGAACGCTATGGCTACACCTTC
>NA|TRBV6-4|TRBJ1-6|NA
CASSVGSGNSPLHF
TGTGCCAGCAGTGTTGGCAGCGGTAATTCACCCCTCCACTTT
>TRBD1|TRBV10-3|TRBJ2-2|NA
CAIGRQGDTGELFF
TGTGCCATCGGGAGACAGGGGGACACCGGGGAGCTGTTTTTT
>TRBD1|TRBV6-1|TRBJ1-1|many
CASRRQGRNTEAFF
TGTGCCAGCAGGCGACAGGGAAGGAACACTGAAGCTTTCTTT
>NA|TRBV20-1|TRBJ1-5|many
CSANDGFGEGQPQHF
TGCAGTGCTAACGATGGGTTCGGGGAGGGTCAGCCCCAGCATTTT
>NA|TRBV20-1|TRBJ2-5|NA
CSARSEETQYF
TGCAGTGCTAGATCGGAGGAGACCCAGTACTTC
>NA|TRBV20-1|TRBJ2-1|NA
CSAISDSSYNEQFF
TGCAGTGCTATCTCCGACAGCTCCTACAATGAGCAGTTCTTC
>TRBD1|TRBV10-1|TRBJ1-1|many
CASSPGQGFRNTEAFF
TGCGCCAGCAGCCCGGGACAGGGTTTTCGAAACACTGAAGCTTTCTTT
>NA|TRBV10-3|TRBJ2-7|NA
CAIRGRNEQYF
TGTGCCATCAGGGGACGAAACGAGCAGTACTTC
>NA|TRBV20-1|TRBJ2-5|many
CSASIGGHVETQYF
TGCAGTGCTAGCATCGGGGGGCACGTAGAGACCCAGTACTTC
>TRBD2|TRBV5-6|TRBJ2-3|few
CASSATSGGDHTDTQYF
TGTGCCAGCAGCGCGACTAGCGGGGGGGACCACACAGATACGCAGTATTTT
>NA|TRBV19|TRBJ1-2|once
CASSIEPDLYGHTF
TGTGCCAGTAGCATAGAGCCGGACCTCTATGGCCACACCTTC
>TRBD1|TRBV4-2|TRBJ1-5|many
CASSQGKWTGKDTNQPQHF
TGTGCCAGCAGCCAGGGAAAGTGGACAGGGAAGGACACGAATCAGCCCCAGCATTTT
>NA|TRBV2|TRBJ2-7|NA
CASRVGTYEQYF
TGTGCCAGCAGGGTAGGGACCTACGAGCAGTACTTC
>TRBD1|TRBV11-2|TRBJ1-5|few
CASSLTGGDQPQHF
TGTGCCAGCAGTTTAACAGGGGGCGATCAGCCCCAGCATTTT
>TRBD1|TRBV4-3|TRBJ1-1|NA
CASSRRRDRASLTFF
TGCGCCAGCAGCAGACGCCGGGACAGGGCGAGTTTGACTTTCTTT
>NA|TRBV30|TRBJ1-2|many
CAWRWGLYGYTF
TGTGCCTGGAGGTGGGGCCTCTATGGCTACACCTTC
>TRBD1|TRBV2|TRBJ2-1|many
CASSSGTGFIDEQFF
TGTGCCAGCAGTTCCGGGACAGGGTTCATTGATGAGCAGTTCTTC
>NA|TRBV5-1|TRBJ1-1|many
CASSLDGGTEAFF
TGCGCCAGCAGCTTGGACGGGGGCACTGAAGCTTTCTTT
>NA|TRBV20-1|TRBJ1-2|many
CSASMTGAKSYGYTF
TGCAGTGCTTCTATGACAGGCGCCAAATCCTATGGCTACACCTTC
>NA|TRBV27|TRBJ1-2|few
CASSYSRQNYGYTF
TGTGCCAGCAGCTACAGTAGACAGAACTATGGCTACACCTTC
>TRBD1|TRBV10-2|TRBJ2-1|few
CASSPDRGISNEQFF
TGCGCCAGCTCACCGGACAGGGGGATTAGCAATGAGCAGTTCTTC
>TRBD2|TRBV5-1|TRBJ2-5|many
CASSPARGLGETQYF
TGCGCCAGCAGCCCGGCAAGGGGACTAGGAGAGACCCAGTACTTC
>TRBD1|TRBV9|TRBJ1-2|many
CASSDGTGYRGYTF
TGTGCCAGCAGCGACGGGACAGGGTATCGGGGCTACACCTTC
>NA|TRBV29-1|TRBJ1-2|NA
CSVEERTFFRYTF
TGCAGCGTTGAAGAGCGGACATTTTTTCGCTACACCTTC
>NA|TRBV5-8|TRBJ1-5|few
CASGHDSARNQPQHF
TGTGCCAGCGGCCACGACAGCGCTCGCAATCAGCCCCAGCATTTT
>TRBD2|TRBV19|TRBJ2-3|NA
CASGRGAGDTQYF
TGTGCCAGTGGGCGGGGGGCAGGGGATACGCAGTATTTT
>TRBD2|TRBV20-1|TRBJ2-3|few
CSASHPAGGDAQYF
TGCAGTGCTAGTCACCCAGCGGGGGGAGATGCGCAGTATTTT
>TRBD2|TRBV19|TRBJ2-7|NA
CASSILSGGSYEQYF
TGTGCCAGTAGTATCTTATCGGGGGGCTCCTACGAGCAGTACTTC
>TRBD2|TRBV25-1|TRBJ2-1|NA
CASSKNSGGEYTEQFF
TGTGCCAGCAGTAAAAATAGCGGGGGGGAATACACTGAGCAGTTCTTC
>NA|TRBV7-2|TRBJ2-7|NA
CASSFGSGQGYEQYF
NA
>NA|TRBV5-5|TRBJ1-6|many
CASSFGGHSPLHF
TGTGCCAGCAGCTTTGGGGGACATTCACCCCTCCACTTT
>NA|TRBV20-1|TRBJ2-3|NA
CSADTQYF
TGCAGTGCAGATACGCAGTATTTT
>NA|TRBV7-2|TRBJ1-6|once
CAISRGDGSPLHF
TGTGCCATCAGTCGAGGAGACGGCTCACCCCTCCACTTT
>TRBD1|TRBV25-1|TRBJ1-1|many
CASSETGRFTEAFF
TGTGCCAGCAGTGAGACAGGGAGGTTCACTGAAGCTTTCTTT
>TRBD2|TRBV3-1|TRBJ2-3|NA
CASSQQAGGPPSTDTQYF
TGTGCCAGCAGCCAACAGGCGGGGGGCCCTCCTAGCACAGATACGCAGTATTTT
>NA|TRBV15|TRBJ1-2|NA
CATSRGGDTF
TGTGCCACCAGCAGGGGGGGTGACACCTTC
>TRBD1|TRBV6-1|TRBJ1-6|many
CASSQQGVASPLHF
TGTGCCAGCAGCCAACAGGGGGTAGCCTCACCCCTCCACTTT
>TRBD1|TRBV5-1|TRBJ2-3|many
CASSLRGQGADTQYF
TGCGCCAGCAGCTTGAGGGGACAGGGGGCAGATACGCAGTATTTT
>NA|TRBV5-5|TRBJ2-3|NA
CASRRGRTDTQYF
TGTGCCAGCAGACGTGGACGCACAGATACGCAGTATTTT
>TRBD2|TRBV7-8|TRBJ2-7|NA
CASSPRGGEQYF
TGTGCCAGCAGCCCCCGGGGGGGCGAGCAGTACTTC
>NA|TRBV7-2|TRBJ1-2|NA
CASSLGSGTGYGYTF
TGTGCCAGCAGCTTAGGTTCGGGGACGGGCTATGGCTACACCTTC